The 2 T cell receptor beta chains in this list originate from one sample, sequenced in a study of graft-versus-host responses after intestinal transplantation. These TCRs' antigens remain unknown. Profiling relied on immunoSEQ multiplex PCR, and the TCRdb table lists in-frame clones only, not all of them. The sample records approximately 120,000 clones, approximately 94% being singletons. The sequences come from unstimulated CD4+ T cells sorted from spleen or lymph node cells, collected before intestinal transplant. All receptors derive from a human donor who received an intestinal transplant.

V usage is TRBV19 and J usage is TRBJ1-2; D gene ambiguous. The CDR3 totals 14 residues. Looked up from germline, CDR1 is LNHDA and CDR2 is SQIVND (reference sequence). The ends were cut back, 4 bases at V and 7 bases at J, with 16 bases in the middle. CDR3 protein: CASSRTSQRFGYTF. As DNA, the CDR3 is TGTGCCAGTAGTAGGACCTCTCAGCGGTTTGGCTACACCTTC.

This chain links TRBV15 with TRBJ2-5; 10 positions agree with TRBD2. This CDR3 spans 17 amino acids. Losses at the gene ends were 1 base for V and 7 bases for J; bases not matched to a gene: 12. CDR1 LNHNV and CDR2 YYDKDF come from the germline V gene (reference sequence). The CDR3 region has the DNA TGTGCCACCAGCAGAGTCTGGGGCAGCGGGGGGGCAGTGACCCAGTACTTC. Translating it yields CATSRVWGSGGAVTQYF. Together with reference TRBV15 and TRBJ2-5, the CDR3 gives the full variable domain: DAMVIQNPRYQVTQFGKPVTLSCSQTLNHNVMYWYQQKSSQAPKLLFHYYDKDFNNEADTPDNFQSRRPNTSFCFLDIRSPGLGDTAMYLCATSRVWGSGGAVTQYFGPGTRLLVL.